This T cell receptor beta chain came from a study of T-cell memory formation after mild COVID-19. In TCRdb, the 5' RACE reads were re-called with MiXCR into one record per CDR3 protein. This sample has about 320,000 distinct CDR3 sequences; 14% occur once, and the top ten carry roughly 23%. V was pared by 4 bases and J by 11 bases, with 15 bases between. The germline V gene encodes CDR1 SGHAT and CDR2 FQNNGV. The CDR3 consists of 13 residues. The rearrangement uses TRBV11-2 and TRBJ2-1, with D possibly being TRBD2 (5 bases). The TCR sequence derives from a man younger than 35 who had mild COVID-19 (a few samples of this study predate the infection). Cell type and time point are not known. The material sequenced was PBMCs or a T cell subset sorted from them (not recorded which). CDR3 protein: CASSSSLWPKQFF. The CDR3 DNA reads as TGTGCCAGCAGCTCTAGCTTGTGGCCAAAGCAGTTCTTC.